The next 27 T cell receptor beta chains were all read from a single sample in a study of cytomegalovirus exposure and HLA in healthy donors. PCR used 60 Vbeta primers and 13 Jbeta primers. Clones were sequenced by immunoSEQ multiplex PCR, and TCRdb holds only the in-frame ones, with some missing. This table holds roughly 170,000 clones, around 83% found once. Sequencing was performed on PBMCs. These TCRs come from a girl aged 2 to 10 in good health and CMV-seropositive.

The chain joins TRBV28 to TRBJ2-1; D gene ambiguous. Germline V gives CDR1 MDHEN, CDR2 SYDVKM. This CDR3 has 11 amino acids. V lost 6 bases, J lost 8 bases, and 8 bases lay in between. The CDR3 loop is CASRLSYEQFF. CDR3 nucleotide sequence: TGTGCCAGCAGGTTGAGTTATGAGCAGTTCTTC. The complete variable domain, with remaining parts taken from reference TRBV28 and TRBJ2-1, reads DVKVTQSSRYLVKRTGEKVFLECVQDMDHENMFWYRQDPGLGLRLIYFSYDVKMKEKGDIPEGYSVSREKKERFSLILESASTNQTSMYLCASRLSYEQFFGPGTRLTVL.

This chain joins TRBV11-3 and TRBJ2-3, with 8 bases matching TRBD1. J was trimmed by 6 bases and V by 5 bases; bases with no gene match: 16. The V gene's germline CDR1 is SGHNT and CDR2 YENEEA. The CDR3 runs 17 residues. CDR3 sequence: CASSPTGTGGARDTQYF. The CDR3, as DNA: TGTGCCAGCAGCCCTACCGGGACAGGAGGGGCCCGTGATACGCAGTATTTT.

The V call is TRBV20-1, the J call TRBJ1-1, with TRBD1 matching 7 bases. Germline CDR1 is DFQATT and CDR2 is SNEGSKA (reference sequence). CDR3 size: 11 residues. Losses at the gene ends were 7 bases for V and 1 base for J; bases not matched to a gene: 0. The CDR3 protein is CSGQGNTEAFF. For the CDR3, the DNA is TGCAGTGGACAGGGGAACACTGAAGCTTTCTTT.

CDR3 loop: CASSFKVRGQTQYF. The CDR3 coding sequence is TGTGCCAGCAGCTTTAAAGTCAGGGGGCAGACCCAGTACTTC. The chain is built from TRBV5-6 and TRBJ2-5; 8 bases are shared with TRBD1. CDR3 length equals 14 residues. With V trimmed by 2 bases and J by 6 bases, 6 bases remained unmatched. CDR1 and CDR2 from the germline V gene are SGHDT and YYEEEE.

The chain uses TRBV5-6 and TRBJ2-1; tentative D call: TRBD2 (6 bases). From germline, CDR1 is SGHDT and CDR2 YYEEEE. The CDR3 has 16 amino acids. Trimming left V 0 bases short and J 0 bases short, with 10 bases between. CDR3 nucleotides: TGTGCCAGCAGCTTGGGTCACGGGAGCTCCTACAATGAGCAGTTCTTC. Encoded protein: CASSLGHGSSYNEQFF.

The J gene is TRBJ2-1, the V gene TRBV7-3, with a weak D call TRBD2 (6 bases). Germline V gene data show CDR1 as SGHTA and CDR2 as FQGTGA. V lost 6 bases, J lost 12 bases, and 18 bases lay in between. The CDR3 totals 13 residues. This CDR3 is CASRETSTDPQFF. In nucleotides, the CDR3 is TGTGCCAGCAGAGAGACTAGTACAGATCCGCAGTTCTTC.

J is TRBJ1-4 and V is TRBV28; 9 bases map to TRBD1. Trimming cost V 6 bases and J 8 bases; bases outside gene matches: 10. The CDR3 is 15 amino acids. The germline gives CDR1 MDHEN, CDR2 SYDVKM. The CDR3 reads CASRTGTGWNEKLFF. DNA for the CDR3: TGTGCCAGCAGGACCGGGACAGGGTGGAACGAAAAACTGTTTTTT.

The gene calls are TRBV10-1 and TRBJ2-3; tentatively, D is TRBD2 (5 bases). Germline V lookup: CDR1 WNHNN, CDR2 SYGVQD (reference sequence). V was shortened by 6 bases and J by 9 bases, with 16 bases between the two germline ends. The CDR3 covers 13 residues. The CDR3 spells CASSRGTTQTQYF. DNA for the CDR3: TGCGCCAGCAGCCGGGGTACTACTCAGACGCAGTATTTT.

V and J are TRBV7-2 and TRBJ1-1; 7 nucleotides agree with TRBD1. V lost 5 bases and J lost 0; bases outside the gene matches: 6. Germline lookup yields CDR1 SGHTA and CDR2 FQGNSA. This CDR3 has 15 residues. The CDR3 region is CASSHRQGLNTEAFF. The DNA of the CDR3 is TGTGCCAGCAGCCACAGACAGGGTCTGAACACTGAAGCTTTCTTT.

V usage is TRBV13 and J usage is TRBJ2-3; the D is unclear. The germline V gene encodes CDR1 PRHDT and CDR2 FYEKMQ (reference sequence). V lost 2 bases and J lost 7, with 7 bases in between. This CDR3 is 12 amino acids long. In DNA, the CDR3 is TGTGCCAGCAGCTTAAGCCCTCATACGCAGTATTTT. Encoded protein: CASSLSPHTQYF.

The chain is built from TRBV4-2 and TRBJ2-5; 11 bases match TRBD2. Germline V gene data show CDR1 as LGHNA and CDR2 as YNFKEQ. This CDR3 spans 16 amino acids. The ends lost 1 base at V and 11 bases at J; junction bases unmatched: 12. The CDR3 region is CASSQGLAGKLEEQYF. The CDR3 region has the DNA TGTGCCAGCAGCCAAGGACTAGCGGGGAAACTGGAGGAGCAGTACTTC.

J is TRBJ2-7 and V is TRBV6-9, with TRBD2 as a possible D gene (5 bases). The germline gives CDR1 MNHGY, CDR2 SVAAGI. CDR3 length: 14 residues. Trimming pared 2 bases from V and 3 bases from J, leaving 11 bases between. The CDR3 DNA reads as TGTGCCAGCAGTTATGGGAGAAGGTACTACGAGCAGTACTTC. Amino acids: CASSYGRRYYEQYF.

This clone was detected once. The chain is built from TRBV5-1 and TRBJ1-2; possibly TRBD1 for D (5 bases). V was clipped by 0 bases and J by 0 bases, with 6 bases between them. The CDR3 length is 14 residues. Germline assignment: CDR1 SGHRS and CDR2 YFSETQ. CDR3 amino acids: CASSLGGANYGYTF. Written as DNA, the CDR3 is TGCGCCAGCAGCTTGGGGGGGGCTAACTATGGCTACACCTTC.

The chain is built from TRBV23-1 and TRBJ2-3; 11 bases align to TRBD2. TRBV23-1 is identified as an open reading frame with a role that is uncertain. This CDR3 spans 15 amino acids. V lost 2 bases, J lost 3 bases, and 1 base stayed unmatched. CDR3 nucleotide sequence: TGCGCCAGCAGTCAAACTAGCGGGAGTACAGATACGCAGTATTTT. Protein: CASSQTSGSTDTQYF.

The genes are TRBV4-1 and TRBJ1-5; 7 bases line up with TRBD1. The CDR3 extends over 18 amino acids. Germline CDR1 MGHRA, CDR2 YSYEKL. V dropped 1 base and J dropped 1; count of bases not matched to a gene: 10. Here the CDR3 reads CASSQVVQGGGSNQPQHF. The CDR3 nucleotides read TGCGCCAGCAGCCAAGTTGTTCAGGGGGGCGGGAGCAATCAGCCCCAGCATTTT.

The chain combines TRBV27 with TRBJ2-7, with 9 bases lining up with TRBD1. Trimming took 6 bases from V and 2 from J; bases not matched to a gene: 8. Per the germline V gene, CDR1 is MNHEY and CDR2 is SMNVEV (reference sequence). This CDR3 is 15 amino acids long. The CDR3 protein is CASSRNGQGTYEQYF. The CDR3 DNA sequence: TGTGCCAGCAGCCGCAACGGACAGGGGACCTACGAGCAGTACTTC.

This clone was detected only once. This rearrangement joins TRBV5-1 to TRBJ1-2, with 8 bases that match TRBD1. Germline lookup yields CDR1 SGHRS and CDR2 YFSETQ. The CDR3 totals 15 residues. With V trimmed by 3 bases and J by 4 bases, 8 bases remained unmatched. This CDR3 is CASSYPGTGVYGYTF. As DNA, the CDR3 is TGCGCCAGCAGCTACCCCGGGACAGGCGTCTATGGCTACACCTTC.

This chain joins TRBV12-5 and TRBJ1-5; TRBD1 matches at 7 bases. The V and J ends lost 6 bases and 4 bases, in that order; junction bases with no gene match: 9. Per germline, CDR1 LGHNT and CDR2 FRNRAP. CDR3 size: 15 residues. For the CDR3, the DNA is TGTGCTAGTGGCCCCGGGACAGCGAGTAATCAGCCCCAGCATTTT. Its translation: CASGPGTASNQPQHF. The full variable domain, with the rest looked up from reference TRBV12-5 and TRBJ1-5, is DARVTQTPRHKVTEMGQEVTMRCQPILGHNTVFWYRQTMMQGLELLAYFRNRAPLDDSGMPKDRFSAEMPDATLATLKIQPSEPRDSAVYFCASGPGTASNQPQHFGDGTRLSIL.

The chain employs TRBV19 and TRBJ1-4, with a weak D call TRBD1 (5 bases). The CDR3 totals 13 residues. Germline assignment: CDR1 LNHDA and CDR2 SQIVND (reference sequence). V lost 7 bases to trimming and J lost 7 bases, with 13 bases between them. The CDR3 DNA reads as TGTGCCAGTAAAAGGGGTGCAACTGAAAAACTGTTTTTT. It codes for CASKRGATEKLFF.

This sequence joins TRBV10-3 and TRBJ1-2, with 7 bases aligning to TRBD1. This CDR3 region has 13 residues. Germline values: CDR1 ENHRY, CDR2 SYGVKD. V shed 6 bases and J 2 bases; nucleotides not matched to a gene: 3. For the CDR3, the DNA is TGTGCCATCAGGCAGGGGGAAAACTATGGCTACACCTTC. It yields the protein CAIRQGENYGYTF.

This chain uses TRBV7-2 with TRBJ2-7, with 12 bases lining up with TRBD2. The CDR3 loop spans 15 amino acids. V was pared by 5 bases and J by 5 bases, with 7 bases of the junction left unmatched. Germline-derived CDR1 and CDR2 are SGHTA and FQGNSA. The CDR3 sequence: CASSLASGRVHEQYF. The CDR3 DNA reads TGTGCCAGCAGCCTCGCTAGCGGGAGGGTCCACGAGCAGTACTTC.

This clone turned up a few times. The chain couples TRBV6-1 to TRBJ2-7; 7 nucleotides match TRBD1. The CDR3 spans 14 residues. The J segment lost 0 bases and the V segment lost 4 bases, leaving 3 bases of the junction unmatched. Germline CDR1 is MNHNS and CDR2 is SASEGT. CDR3 protein: CASSGDRVSYEQYF. DNA of the CDR3: TGTGCCAGCAGTGGAGACAGGGTCTCCTACGAGCAGTACTTC.

The chain is built from TRBV28 and TRBJ2-1, with 8 bases that match TRBD2. The CDR3 contains 17 residues. Germline V lookup: CDR1 MDHEN, CDR2 SYDVKM. Unmatched junction bases numbered 10, after V lost 3 bases and J lost 3 bases. CDR3 sequence (DNA): TGTGCCAGCAGTTTTGGGAGACTAGCGACCCACTACAATGAGCAGTTCTTC. Protein product: CASSFGRLATHYNEQFF.

CDR3 protein: CASRGSGGSFF. The CDR3 DNA follows: TGTGCCAGCAGGGGAAGCGGCGGGTCGTTCTTC. The chain combines TRBV6-1 with TRBJ2-1; a weak D match, TRBD2 (5 bases). The CDR3 covers 11 residues. With 6 bases removed from V and 15 bases from J, the gap between germline ends came to 15 bases. Germline V gene sequence: CDR1 MNHNS, CDR2 SASEGT.

CDR3 loop: CASSPRTGYTF. CDR3 nucleotide sequence: TGTGCCAGCAGTCCCAGGACAGGCTACACCTTC. The gene calls are TRBV6-6 and TRBJ1-2; TRBD1 might be the D (5 bases). Germline CDR1 MNHNY, CDR2 SVGAGI (reference sequence). Trimming pared 5 bases from V and 8 bases from J, leaving 9 bases between. The CDR3 covers 11 residues.

This chain uses TRBV2 with TRBJ1-6; no reliable D call. The CDR3 extends over 15 amino acids. V gave up 4 bases and J gave up 5 bases, with 12 bases separating them. The germline CDR1 and CDR2 sequences are SNHLY and FYNNEI. CDR3 region: CASSVLGLNNSPLHF. The CDR3 DNA is TGTGCCAGCAGTGTCCTTGGACTGAATAATTCACCCCTCCACTTT. Complete variable domain (other parts from reference TRBV2 and TRBJ1-6): EPEVTQTPSHQVTQMGQEVILRCVPISNHLYFYWYRQILGQKVEFLVSFYNNEISEKSEIFDDQFSVERPDGSNFTLKIRSTKLEDSAMYFCASSVLGLNNSPLHFGNGTRLTVT.

The chain combines TRBV2 with TRBJ2-2; tentatively, D is TRBD1 (6 bases). This CDR3 spans 15 amino acids. CDR1 and CDR2 from the germline V gene are SNHLY and FYNNEI. With 4 bases removed from V and 2 bases from J, the gap between germline ends came to 11 bases. DNA of the CDR3: TGTGCCAGCAGTGGAAGGGACACTAACACCGGGGAGCTGTTTTTT. Its translation is CASSGRDTNTGELFF.